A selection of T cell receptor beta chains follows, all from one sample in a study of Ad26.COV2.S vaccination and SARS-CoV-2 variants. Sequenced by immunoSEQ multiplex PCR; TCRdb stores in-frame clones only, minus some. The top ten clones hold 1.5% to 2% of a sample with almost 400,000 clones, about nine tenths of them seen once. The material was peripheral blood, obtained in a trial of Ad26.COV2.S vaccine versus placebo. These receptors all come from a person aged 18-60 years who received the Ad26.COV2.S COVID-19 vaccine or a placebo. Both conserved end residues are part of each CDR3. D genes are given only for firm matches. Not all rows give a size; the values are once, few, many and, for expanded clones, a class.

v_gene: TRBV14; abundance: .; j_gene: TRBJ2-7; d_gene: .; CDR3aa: CASSQRGYSSYEQYF; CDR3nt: TGTGCCAGCAGCCAAAGGGGGTACAGCTCCTACGAGCAGTACTTC
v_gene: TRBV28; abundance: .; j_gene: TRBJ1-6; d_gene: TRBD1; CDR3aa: CAIGDSNSPLHF; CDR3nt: TGTGCCATTGGGGACAGTAATTCACCCCTCCACTTT
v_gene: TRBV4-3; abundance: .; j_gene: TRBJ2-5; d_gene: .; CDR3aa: CASSQEVGDGTQYF; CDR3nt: TGCGCCAGCAGCCAAGAAGTGGGCGACGGGACCCAGTACTTC
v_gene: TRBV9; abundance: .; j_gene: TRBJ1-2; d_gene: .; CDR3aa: CASSVGVSSNYGYTF; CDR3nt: TGTGCCAGCAGCGTAGGGGTCTCTTCTAACTATGGCTACACCTTC
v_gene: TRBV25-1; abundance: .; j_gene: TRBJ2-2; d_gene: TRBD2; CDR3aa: CASSDTGLAGNTGELFF; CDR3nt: TGTGCCAGCAGTGATACCGGACTAGCGGGGAACACCGGGGAGCTGTTTTTT
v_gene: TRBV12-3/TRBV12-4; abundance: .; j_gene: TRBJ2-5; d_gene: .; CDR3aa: CASSYRGTETQYF; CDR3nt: TGTGCCAGCAGTTACCGGGGTACGGAGACCCAGTACTTC
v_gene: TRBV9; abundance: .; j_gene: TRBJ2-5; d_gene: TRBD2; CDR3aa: CASSVGTSPRIQETQYF; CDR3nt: TGTGCCAGCAGCGTGGGGACTAGCCCACGCATCCAAGAGACCCAGTACTTC
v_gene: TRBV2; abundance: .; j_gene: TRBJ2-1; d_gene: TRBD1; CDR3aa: CASKGQGGYNEQFF; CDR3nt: TGTGCCAGCAAGGGACAGGGGGGTTACAATGAGCAGTTCTTC
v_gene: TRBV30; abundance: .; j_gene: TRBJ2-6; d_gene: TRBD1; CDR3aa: CAWSVRGGTGANVLTF; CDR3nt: TGTGCCTGGAGTGTACGAGGGGGCACTGGGGCCAACGTCCTGACTTTC
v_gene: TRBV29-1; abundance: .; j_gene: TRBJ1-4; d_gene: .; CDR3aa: CSAVDPTTNEKLFF; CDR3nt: TGCAGCGCCGTCGACCCTACAACTAATGAAAAACTGTTTTTT
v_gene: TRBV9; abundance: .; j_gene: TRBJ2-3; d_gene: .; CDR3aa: CASSSGITDTQYF; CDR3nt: TGTGCCAGCAGCTCGGGGATCACAGATACGCAGTATTTT
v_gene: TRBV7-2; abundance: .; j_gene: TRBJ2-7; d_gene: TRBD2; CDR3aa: CASSSGGAYEQYF; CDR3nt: TGTGCCAGCAGCTCCGGGGGGGCCTACGAGCAGTACTTC
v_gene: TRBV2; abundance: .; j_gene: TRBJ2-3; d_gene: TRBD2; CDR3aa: CASSGGLGLRDTQYF; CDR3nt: TGTGCCAGCAGTGGAGGACTAGGTCTTCGAGATACGCAGTATTTT
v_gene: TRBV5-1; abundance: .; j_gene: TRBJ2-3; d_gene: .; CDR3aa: CASSPSSTDTQYF; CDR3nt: TGCGCCAGCAGCCCATCTAGCACAGATACGCAGTATTTT
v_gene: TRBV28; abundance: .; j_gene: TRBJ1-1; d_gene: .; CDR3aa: CASSLTDRNTEAFF; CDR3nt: TGTGCCAGCAGCCTTACGGACAGAAACACTGAAGCTTTCTTT
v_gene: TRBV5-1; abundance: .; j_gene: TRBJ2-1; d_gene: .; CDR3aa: CASNWRGLNEQFF; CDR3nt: TGCGCCAGCAATTGGAGAGGGTTGAATGAGCAGTTCTTC
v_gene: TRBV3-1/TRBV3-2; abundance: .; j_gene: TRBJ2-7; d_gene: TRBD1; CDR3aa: CASSLARGTANTGHYEQYF; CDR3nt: TGTGCCAGCAGTCTCGCTAGGGGGACAGCGAACACCGGACACTACGAGCAGTACTTC
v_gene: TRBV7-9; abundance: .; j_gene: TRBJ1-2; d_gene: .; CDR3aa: CASSRDDHYGYTF; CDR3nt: TGTGCCAGCAGCCGGGATGATCACTATGGCTACACCTTC
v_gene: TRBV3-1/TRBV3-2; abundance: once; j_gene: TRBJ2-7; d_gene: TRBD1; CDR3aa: CASSPGTANSYEQYF; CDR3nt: TGTGCCAGCAGCCCAGGGACAGCTAACTCCTACGAGCAGTACTTC
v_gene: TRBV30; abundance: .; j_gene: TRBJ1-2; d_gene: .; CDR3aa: CAWSVIHGYTF; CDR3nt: TGTGCCTGGAGTGTTATCCATGGCTACACCTTC
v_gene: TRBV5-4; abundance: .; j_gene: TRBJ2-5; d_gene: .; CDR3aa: CASSFSLVPETQYF; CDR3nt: TGTGCCAGCAGCTTCTCTCTAGTTCCGGAGACCCAGTACTTC
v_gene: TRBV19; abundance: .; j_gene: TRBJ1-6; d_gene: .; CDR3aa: CASSYGVNSPLHF; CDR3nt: TGTGCCAGTAGCTATGGGGTTAATTCACCCCTCCACTTT
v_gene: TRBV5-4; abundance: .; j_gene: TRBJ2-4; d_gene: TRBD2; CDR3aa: CASSAASGEKNIQYF; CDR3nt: TGTGCCAGCAGTGCGGCTAGCGGAGAAAAAAACATTCAGTACTTC